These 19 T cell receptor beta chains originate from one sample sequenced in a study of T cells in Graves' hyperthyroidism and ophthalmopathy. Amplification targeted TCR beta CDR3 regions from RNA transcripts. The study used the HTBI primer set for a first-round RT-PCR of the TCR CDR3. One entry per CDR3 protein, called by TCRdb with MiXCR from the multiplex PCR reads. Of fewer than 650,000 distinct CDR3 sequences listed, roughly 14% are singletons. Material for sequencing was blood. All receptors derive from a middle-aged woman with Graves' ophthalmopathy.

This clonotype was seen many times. Written as DNA, the CDR3 is TGTGCCACCAGCAGACAGGGGCACACCGGGGAGCTGTTTTTT. Translated, it gives CATSRQGHTGELFF. The chain is built from TRBV15 and TRBJ2-2; weak D call: TRBD1 (6 bases). The CDR3 has 14 residues. V was pared by 2 bases and J by 3 bases, with 7 bases between. Germline CDR1 LNHNV, CDR2 YYDKDF (reference sequence).

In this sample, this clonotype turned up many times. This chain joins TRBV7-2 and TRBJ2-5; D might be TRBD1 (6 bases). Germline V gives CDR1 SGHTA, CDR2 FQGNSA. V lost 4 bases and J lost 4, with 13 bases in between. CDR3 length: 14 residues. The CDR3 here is CASSSSTGTETQYF. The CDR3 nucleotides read TGTGCCAGCAGCTCCTCTACAGGGACAGAGACCCAGTACTTC.

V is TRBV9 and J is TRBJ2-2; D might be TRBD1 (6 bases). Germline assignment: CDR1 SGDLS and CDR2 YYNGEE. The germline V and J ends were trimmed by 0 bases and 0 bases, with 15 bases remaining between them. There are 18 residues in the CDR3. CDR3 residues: CASSVASGTNANTGELFF. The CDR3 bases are TGTGCCAGCAGCGTAGCCTCAGGGACAAACGCGAACACCGGGGAGCTGTTTTTT.

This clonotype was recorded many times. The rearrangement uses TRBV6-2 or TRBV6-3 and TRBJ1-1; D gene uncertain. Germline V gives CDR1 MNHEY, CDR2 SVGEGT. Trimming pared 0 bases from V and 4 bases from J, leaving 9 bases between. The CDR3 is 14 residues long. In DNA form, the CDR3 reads TGTGCCAGCAGTTACTCTTCGGGGTCCACTGAAGCTTTCTTT. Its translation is CASSYSSGSTEAFF.

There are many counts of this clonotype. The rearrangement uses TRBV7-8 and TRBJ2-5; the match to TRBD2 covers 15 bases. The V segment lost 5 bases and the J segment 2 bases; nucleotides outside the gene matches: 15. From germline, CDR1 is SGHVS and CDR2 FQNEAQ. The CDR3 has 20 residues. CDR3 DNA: TGTGCCAGCAGCCACAACCGATTTGGGACTAGCGGGAGGCAGCAAGAGACCCAGTACTTC. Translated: CASSHNRFGTSGRQQETQYF.

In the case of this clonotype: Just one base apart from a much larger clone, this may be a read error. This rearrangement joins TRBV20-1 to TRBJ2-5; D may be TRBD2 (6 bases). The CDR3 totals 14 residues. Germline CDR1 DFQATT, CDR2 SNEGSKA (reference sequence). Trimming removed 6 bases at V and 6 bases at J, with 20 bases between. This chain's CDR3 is CSARLDYSIKTQYF. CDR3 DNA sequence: TGCAGTGCGCGTTTGGACTATTCCATTAAGACCCAGTACTTC.

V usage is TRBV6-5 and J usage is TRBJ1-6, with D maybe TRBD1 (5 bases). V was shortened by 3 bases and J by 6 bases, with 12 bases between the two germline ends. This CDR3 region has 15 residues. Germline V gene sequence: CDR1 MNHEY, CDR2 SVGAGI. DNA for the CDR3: TGTGCCAGCAGTTATGATGGGGCGGGTAATTCACCCCTCCACTTT. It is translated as CASSYDGAGNSPLHF.

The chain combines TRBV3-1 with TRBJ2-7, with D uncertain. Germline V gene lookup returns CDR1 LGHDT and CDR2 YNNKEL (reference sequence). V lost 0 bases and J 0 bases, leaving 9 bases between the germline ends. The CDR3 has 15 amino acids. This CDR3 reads CASSQDGAYSYEQYF. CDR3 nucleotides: TGTGCCAGCAGCCAAGACGGAGCGTACTCCTACGAGCAGTACTTC.

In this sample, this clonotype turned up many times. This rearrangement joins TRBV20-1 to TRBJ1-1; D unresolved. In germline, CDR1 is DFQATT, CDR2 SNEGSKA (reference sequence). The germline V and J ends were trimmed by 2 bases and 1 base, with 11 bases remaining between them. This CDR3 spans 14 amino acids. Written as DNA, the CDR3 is TGCAGTGCTAGATCCACTTGGGGGAACACTGAAGCTTTCTTT. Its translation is CSARSTWGNTEAFF.

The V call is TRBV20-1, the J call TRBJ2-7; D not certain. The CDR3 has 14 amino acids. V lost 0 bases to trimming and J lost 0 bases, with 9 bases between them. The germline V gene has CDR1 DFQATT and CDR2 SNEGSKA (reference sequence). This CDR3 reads CSARDLYDSYEQYF. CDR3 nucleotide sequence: TGCAGTGCTAGAGACCTATACGACTCCTACGAGCAGTACTTC.

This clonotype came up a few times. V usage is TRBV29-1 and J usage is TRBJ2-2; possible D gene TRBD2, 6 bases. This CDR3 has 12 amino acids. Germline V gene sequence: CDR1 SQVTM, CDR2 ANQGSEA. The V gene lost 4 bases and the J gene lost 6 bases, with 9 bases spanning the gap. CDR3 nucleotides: TGCAGCGTTGGCGGACTACCCGGGGAGCTGTTTTTT. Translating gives CSVGGLPGELFF.

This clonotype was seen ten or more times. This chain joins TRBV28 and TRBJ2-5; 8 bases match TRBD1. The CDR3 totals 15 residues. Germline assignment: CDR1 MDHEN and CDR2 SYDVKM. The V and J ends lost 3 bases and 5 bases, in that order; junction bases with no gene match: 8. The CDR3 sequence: CASSFGQGAGETQYF. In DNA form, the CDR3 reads TGTGCCAGCAGTTTCGGGCAGGGGGCAGGCGAGACCCAGTACTTC.

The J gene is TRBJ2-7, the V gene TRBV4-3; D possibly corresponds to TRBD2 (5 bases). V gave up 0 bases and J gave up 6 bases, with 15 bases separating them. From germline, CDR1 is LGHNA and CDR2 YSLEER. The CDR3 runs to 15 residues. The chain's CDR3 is CASSQERGVGVEQYF. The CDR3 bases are TGCGCCAGCAGCCAAGAACGGGGTGTGGGTGTCGAGCAGTACTTC.

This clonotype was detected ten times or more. DNA for the CDR3: TGCAGCGTTGCCGGGACTAGCGATCCCATCGAGCAGTACTTC. Translation: CSVAGTSDPIEQYF. V and J are TRBV29-1 and TRBJ2-7, with 10 bases lining up with TRBD2. V lost 4 bases, J lost 6 bases, and 9 bases stayed unmatched. From germline, CDR1 is SQVTM and CDR2 ANQGSEA. The CDR3 runs to 14 residues.

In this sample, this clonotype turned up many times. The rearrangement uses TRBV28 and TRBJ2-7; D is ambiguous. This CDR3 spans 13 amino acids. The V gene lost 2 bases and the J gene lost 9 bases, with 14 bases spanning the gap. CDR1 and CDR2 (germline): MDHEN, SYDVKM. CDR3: CASSLDTATRQYF. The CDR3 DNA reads TGTGCCAGCAGTTTAGATACAGCTACGAGGCAGTACTTC.

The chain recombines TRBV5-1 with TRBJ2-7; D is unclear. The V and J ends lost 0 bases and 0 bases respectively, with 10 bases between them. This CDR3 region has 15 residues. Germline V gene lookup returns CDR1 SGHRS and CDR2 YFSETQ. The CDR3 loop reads CASSLEGDTSYEQYF. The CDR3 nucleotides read TGCGCCAGCAGCTTGGAAGGTGACACCTCCTACGAGCAGTACTTC.

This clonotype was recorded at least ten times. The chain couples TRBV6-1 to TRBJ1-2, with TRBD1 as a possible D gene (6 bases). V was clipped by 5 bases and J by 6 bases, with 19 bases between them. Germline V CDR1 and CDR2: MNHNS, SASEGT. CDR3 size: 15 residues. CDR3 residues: CASSRDRIGDHGYTF. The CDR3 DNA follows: TGTGCCAGCAGTAGAGACAGGATCGGGGACCATGGCTACACCTTC.

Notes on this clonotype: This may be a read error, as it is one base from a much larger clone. CDR3 DNA: TGTGCCAGTCGACCGGGACCAGCGGGAGGGCAAGAGACCCAGTACTTC. As protein: CASRPGPAGGQETQYF. This sequence joins TRBV6-2 or TRBV6-3 and TRBJ2-5; TRBD2 aligns across 10 bases. CDR3 length: 16 residues. V gave up 9 bases and J gave up 2 bases; unmatched junction bases: 12. Germline values: CDR1 MNHEY, CDR2 SVGEGT.

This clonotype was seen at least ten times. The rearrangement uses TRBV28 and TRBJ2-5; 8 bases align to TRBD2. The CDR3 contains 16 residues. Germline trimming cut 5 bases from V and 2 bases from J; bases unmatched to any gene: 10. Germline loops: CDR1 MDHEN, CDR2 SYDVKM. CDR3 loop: CASSPGGQNFQETQYF. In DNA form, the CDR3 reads TGTGCCAGCAGTCCGGGGGGGCAAAACTTTCAAGAGACCCAGTACTTC.